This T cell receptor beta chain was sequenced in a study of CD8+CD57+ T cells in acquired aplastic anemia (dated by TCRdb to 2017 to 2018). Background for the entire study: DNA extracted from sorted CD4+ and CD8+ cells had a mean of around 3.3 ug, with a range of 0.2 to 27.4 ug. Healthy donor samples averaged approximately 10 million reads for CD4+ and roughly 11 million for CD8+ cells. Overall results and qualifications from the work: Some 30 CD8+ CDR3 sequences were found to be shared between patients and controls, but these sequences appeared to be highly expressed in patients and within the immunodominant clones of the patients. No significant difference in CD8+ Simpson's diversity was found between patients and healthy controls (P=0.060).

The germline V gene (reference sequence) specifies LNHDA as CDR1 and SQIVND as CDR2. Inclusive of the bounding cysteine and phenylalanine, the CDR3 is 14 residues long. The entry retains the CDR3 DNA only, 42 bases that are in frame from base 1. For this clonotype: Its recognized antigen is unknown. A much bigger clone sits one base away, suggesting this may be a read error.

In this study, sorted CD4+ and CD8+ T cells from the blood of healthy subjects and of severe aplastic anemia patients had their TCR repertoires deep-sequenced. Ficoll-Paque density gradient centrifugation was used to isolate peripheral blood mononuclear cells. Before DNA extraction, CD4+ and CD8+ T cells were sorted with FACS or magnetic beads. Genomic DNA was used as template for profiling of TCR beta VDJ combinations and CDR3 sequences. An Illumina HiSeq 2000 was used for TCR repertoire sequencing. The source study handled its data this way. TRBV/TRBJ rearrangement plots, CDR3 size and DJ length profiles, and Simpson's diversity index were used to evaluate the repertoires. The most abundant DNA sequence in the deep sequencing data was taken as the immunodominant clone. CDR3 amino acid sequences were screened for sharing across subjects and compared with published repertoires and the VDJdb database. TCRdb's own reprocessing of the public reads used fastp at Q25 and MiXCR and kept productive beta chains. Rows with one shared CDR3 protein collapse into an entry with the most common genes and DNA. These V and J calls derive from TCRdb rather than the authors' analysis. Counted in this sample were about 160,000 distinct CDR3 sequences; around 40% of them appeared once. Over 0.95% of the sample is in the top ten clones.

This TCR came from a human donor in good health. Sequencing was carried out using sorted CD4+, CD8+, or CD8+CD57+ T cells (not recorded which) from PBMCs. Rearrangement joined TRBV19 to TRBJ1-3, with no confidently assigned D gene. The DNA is TGTGCCAGTACCGTCGGATTCTCTGGAATCACCATATATTTT. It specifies CASTVGFSGITIYF.